Listed below are T cell receptor beta chains from one sample, sequenced in a study of siplizumab effects on memory and regulatory T cells. Sequenced by immunoSEQ multiplex PCR; TCRdb stores in-frame clones only, minus some. Here the sample spans some 99,000 clones, about 91% being singletons. The sequencing input was Tregs sorted from blood. The origin of the receptors is a human donor in good health. Each CDR3 is given with its conserved first and last residue. Each record gives: J gene, V gene, D gene, clone size, CDR3 DNA, CDR3 protein. A D gene is named only where the DNA matches it firmly. Only some rows state a clone size, as once, few, many or a class for expanded clones.

J gene: TRBJ2-1
V gene: TRBV7-2
D gene: .
clone size: .
CDR3 DNA: TGTGCCAGCAGCTCCGGACTCTCGGCGGATGAGCAGTTCTTC
CDR3 protein: CASSSGLSADEQFF

J gene: TRBJ2-7
V gene: TRBV30
D gene: .
clone size: .
CDR3 DNA: TGTGCCTGGAGGCCTAACTCCTACGAGCAGTACTTC
CDR3 protein: CAWRPNSYEQYF

J gene: TRBJ1-3
V gene: TRBV6-5
D gene: .
clone size: few
CDR3 DNA: TGTGCCAGCAGTTACTCGTTGCTTATTGGAAACACCATATATTTT
CDR3 protein: CASSYSLLIGNTIYF

J gene: TRBJ2-2
V gene: TRBV18
D gene: .
clone size: .
CDR3 DNA: TGTGCCAGCTCACCATTTGAACAGAAGAACACCGGGGAGCTGTTTTTT
CDR3 protein: CASSPFEQKNTGELFF

J gene: TRBJ2-3
V gene: TRBV7-9
D gene: TRBD1
clone size: .
CDR3 DNA: TGTGCCAGCAGCTTAGCGGGACAGGGCACAGATACGCAGTATTTT
CDR3 protein: CASSLAGQGTDTQYF

J gene: TRBJ2-1
V gene: TRBV4-2
D gene: TRBD2
clone size: .
CDR3 DNA: TGTGCCAGCAGCCTCAGACTAGCGGGAGGTTCTGAGCAGTTCTTC
CDR3 protein: CASSLRLAGGSEQFF

J gene: TRBJ2-3
V gene: TRBV21-1
D gene: .
clone size: .
CDR3 DNA: TGTGCCAGCCGACCCCGGGAGGGGGGCAGTTTCAAGTATTTT
CDR3 protein: CASRPREGGSFKYF

J gene: TRBJ1-4
V gene: TRBV11-2
D gene: TRBD1
clone size: .
CDR3 DNA: TGTGCCAGCAGCCCCGGACAGGGAAGGGAAAAACTGTTTTTT
CDR3 protein: CASSPGQGREKLFF

J gene: TRBJ2-2
V gene: TRBV5-1
D gene: .
clone size: .
CDR3 DNA: TGCGCCAGCAGCTTTGGCAGGGGACGGACCGGGGAGCTGTTTTTT
CDR3 protein: CASSFGRGRTGELFF

J gene: TRBJ1-3
V gene: TRBV7-2
D gene: .
clone size: .
CDR3 DNA: TGTGCCAGCAGCTTAGCGTGGGGGAGTACAAACACCATATATTTT
CDR3 protein: CASSLAWGSTNTIYF

J gene: TRBJ2-7
V gene: TRBV4-1
D gene: .
clone size: .
CDR3 DNA: TGCGCCAGCAGCCAAGAACCGGGACCCCTGTGGGAGCAGTACTTC
CDR3 protein: CASSQEPGPLWEQYF

J gene: TRBJ2-3
V gene: TRBV10-1
D gene: TRBD2
clone size: .
CDR3 DNA: TGCGCCAGCAGTGAGGGACTAGCGGGAGCAGATACGCAGTATTTT
CDR3 protein: CASSEGLAGADTQYF

J gene: TRBJ2-6
V gene: TRBV7-2
D gene: .
clone size: .
CDR3 DNA: TGTGCCAGCACCCTAAACTCTGGGGCCAACGTCCTGACTTTC
CDR3 protein: CASTLNSGANVLTF

J gene: TRBJ1-6
V gene: TRBV6-6
D gene: .
clone size: once
CDR3 DNA: TGTGCCAGCAGCCCCGGACACCCCGGTTCACCCCTCCACTTT
CDR3 protein: CASSPGHPGSPLHF

J gene: TRBJ2-5
V gene: TRBV5-5
D gene: TRBD1
clone size: .
CDR3 DNA: TGTGCCAGCAACGAGTGGGACAGGGGGCCAGAGACCCAGTACTTC
CDR3 protein: CASNEWDRGPETQYF

J gene: TRBJ1-4
V gene: TRBV5-8
D gene: TRBD1
clone size: few
CDR3 DNA: TGTGCCAGCAGATATCAGGGGGCTGGGGCTAATGAAAAACTGTTTTTT
CDR3 protein: CASRYQGAGANEKLFF

J gene: TRBJ1-2
V gene: TRBV6-5
D gene: .
clone size: once
CDR3 DNA: TGTGCCAGCAGTTACTCGAAAGGGCCCCACTATGGCTACACCTTC
CDR3 protein: CASSYSKGPHYGYTF

J gene: TRBJ1-2
V gene: TRBV25-1
D gene: .
clone size: once
CDR3 DNA: TGTGCCAGCAGTGATCAACACATCATGGGTGGCTACACCTTC
CDR3 protein: CASSDQHIMGGYTF

J gene: TRBJ1-5
V gene: TRBV18
D gene: .
clone size: .
CDR3 DNA: TGTGCCAGCTCACCAACGGGCGTCGGGGCGGATGGCAATCAGCCCCAGCATTTT
CDR3 protein: CASSPTGVGADGNQPQHF

J gene: TRBJ1-2
V gene: TRBV6-1
D gene: .
clone size: .
CDR3 DNA: TGTGCCAGCAGTGGAACTAGGACAGTTCTCTCCACTAACTATGGCTACACCTTC
CDR3 protein: CASSGTRTVLSTNYGYTF

J gene: TRBJ1-2
V gene: TRBV5-1
D gene: .
clone size: .
CDR3 DNA: TGCGCCAGCAGCTTGGAATTGTCAGGTCGGGACTATGGCTACACCTTC
CDR3 protein: CASSLELSGRDYGYTF

J gene: TRBJ1-5
V gene: TRBV6-6
D gene: .
clone size: .
CDR3 DNA: TGTGCCAGCAGTTACTCGGAGGGTAGTCAGCCCCAGCATTTT
CDR3 protein: CASSYSEGSQPQHF

J gene: TRBJ1-2
V gene: TRBV19
D gene: .
clone size: .
CDR3 DNA: TGTGCCAGTAGTATAACCGGGGAGCCCTTCTATGGCTACACCTTC
CDR3 protein: CASSITGEPFYGYTF

J gene: TRBJ2-7
V gene: TRBV7-2
D gene: TRBD1
clone size: .
CDR3 DNA: TGTGCCAGCAGCTCTGGGACAGGGGGCCTAGGGCAGTACTTC
CDR3 protein: CASSSGTGGLGQYF

J gene: TRBJ2-7
V gene: TRBV19
D gene: TRBD2
clone size: .
CDR3 DNA: TGTGCCAGTAGTCTTTCCGGGACTAGCAGCGCCTACGAGCAGTACTTC
CDR3 protein: CASSLSGTSSAYEQYF

J gene: TRBJ2-7
V gene: TRBV5-4
D gene: TRBD1
clone size: .
CDR3 DNA: TGTGCCAGCAGCCGCGGACGGGACAGGGTGGTAGGGCAGTACTTC
CDR3 protein: CASSRGRDRVVGQYF

J gene: TRBJ1-1
V gene: TRBV2
D gene: .
clone size: .
CDR3 DNA: TGTGCCAGCCACAGGGTTACTGAAGCTTTCTTT
CDR3 protein: CASHRVTEAFF

J gene: TRBJ2-2
V gene: TRBV4-1
D gene: TRBD1
clone size: .
CDR3 DNA: TGCGCCAGCAGCCAAGATGGGCAGGGGGCCGTCAACACCGGGGAGCTGTTTTTT
CDR3 protein: CASSQDGQGAVNTGELFF

J gene: TRBJ1-2
V gene: TRBV27
D gene: .
clone size: .
CDR3 DNA: TGTGCCAGCAGTTTTACAGGGAAGGATGGCTACACCTTC
CDR3 protein: CASSFTGKDGYTF

J gene: TRBJ2-1
V gene: TRBV9
D gene: .
clone size: .
CDR3 DNA: TGTGCCAGCAGCGTAGTATCGGGATCCTACAATGAGCAGTTCTTC
CDR3 protein: CASSVVSGSYNEQFF

J gene: TRBJ2-1
V gene: TRBV7-3
D gene: .
clone size: .
CDR3 DNA: TGTGCCAGCAGCCTTCGTTCGGGGCCAAATGAGCAGTTCTTC
CDR3 protein: CASSLRSGPNEQFF

J gene: TRBJ1-3
V gene: TRBV7-3
D gene: .
clone size: .
CDR3 DNA: TGTGCCAGCAGCTTAAGCCCGGGTTCTGGAAACACCATATATTTT
CDR3 protein: CASSLSPGSGNTIYF

J gene: TRBJ1-2
V gene: TRBV5-4
D gene: .
clone size: .
CDR3 DNA: TGTGCCAGCAGCCAAGGGACGGAGCATGGCTACACCTTC
CDR3 protein: CASSQGTEHGYTF

J gene: TRBJ2-2
V gene: TRBV9
D gene: .
clone size: .
CDR3 DNA: TGTGCCAGCAGCACTAGAAACACCGGGGAGCTGTTTTTT
CDR3 protein: CASSTRNTGELFF

J gene: TRBJ2-7
V gene: TRBV5-4
D gene: TRBD2
clone size: .
CDR3 DNA: TGTGCCAGCAGTACCGCACAGCGGGGGACCTACGAGCAGTACTTC
CDR3 protein: CASSTAQRGTYEQYF

J gene: TRBJ1-2
V gene: TRBV27
D gene: .
clone size: .
CDR3 DNA: TGTGCCAGCAGTTTATTCGGGGTAACTAACTATGGCTACACCTTC
CDR3 protein: CASSLFGVTNYGYTF

J gene: TRBJ2-3
V gene: TRBV25-1
D gene: .
clone size: .
CDR3 DNA: TGTGCCAGCAGTCTTGGTGAACGGGGGGATACGCAGTATTTT
CDR3 protein: CASSLGERGDTQYF

J gene: TRBJ2-1
V gene: TRBV7-8
D gene: TRBD1
clone size: .
CDR3 DNA: TGTGCCAGCAGCTTAGCGGGGACAGGGGTCAATGAGCAGTTCTTC
CDR3 protein: CASSLAGTGVNEQFF

J gene: TRBJ2-7
V gene: TRBV27
D gene: TRBD2
clone size: .
CDR3 DNA: TGTGCCAGCAGTGATACTAGCGGTACCTACGAGCAGTACTTC
CDR3 protein: CASSDTSGTYEQYF

J gene: TRBJ2-7
V gene: TRBV6-1
D gene: .
clone size: .
CDR3 DNA: TGTGCCAGCTTACTCCTGGGAAACAACCCCTACGAGCAGTACTTC
CDR3 protein: CASLLLGNNPYEQYF

J gene: TRBJ2-3
V gene: TRBV6-6
D gene: .
clone size: .
CDR3 DNA: TGTGCCAGCAGCCACTTAGAAGTCCGTACGCAGTATTTT
CDR3 protein: CASSHLEVRTQYF

J gene: TRBJ2-1
V gene: TRBV20-1
D gene: .
clone size: once
CDR3 DNA: TGCAGTGCTCGAGACAGCAGTAAGTTCTTC
CDR3 protein: CSARDSSKFF

J gene: TRBJ1-1
V gene: TRBV6-1
D gene: .
clone size: few
CDR3 DNA: TGTGCCAGCAGTCCCCCCAGTCACGGCACTGAAGCTTTCTTT
CDR3 protein: CASSPPSHGTEAFF

J gene: TRBJ1-1
V gene: TRBV10-3
D gene: .
clone size: .
CDR3 DNA: TGTGCCATCAAGGGGGACTTTGAAGCTTTCTTT
CDR3 protein: CAIKGDFEAFF

J gene: TRBJ2-1
V gene: TRBV19
D gene: TRBD2
clone size: .
CDR3 DNA: TGTGCCACCGCCCTAGCGGGGACTTACAATGAGCAGTTCTTC
CDR3 protein: CATALAGTYNEQFF

J gene: TRBJ2-4
V gene: TRBV6-1
D gene: TRBD2
clone size: .
CDR3 DNA: TGTGCCAGCAGTGAATTCCCTAGCGGGGGGGCGAACATTCAGTACTTC
CDR3 protein: CASSEFPSGGANIQYF

J gene: TRBJ1-3
V gene: TRBV28
D gene: TRBD1
clone size: .
CDR3 DNA: TGTGCCAGCAGTGGCTCCGGGACAGGGAAGGATGGAAACACCATATATTTT
CDR3 protein: CASSGSGTGKDGNTIYF

J gene: TRBJ2-5
V gene: TRBV10-2
D gene: TRBD2
clone size: once
CDR3 DNA: TGCGCCACCCTGGCGGGGGGGCCGCTGGAGACCCAGTACTTC
CDR3 protein: CATLAGGPLETQYF

J gene: TRBJ2-6
V gene: TRBV18
D gene: .
clone size: .
CDR3 DNA: TGTGCCAGCTCACCGAATCCGGGGGCATCTGGGGCCAACGTCCTGACTTTC
CDR3 protein: CASSPNPGASGANVLTF

J gene: TRBJ1-1
V gene: TRBV6-1
D gene: .
clone size: once
CDR3 DNA: TGTGCCGCTGGAAGGATGGCGACTTTCTTT
CDR3 protein: CAAGRMATFF

J gene: TRBJ2-3
V gene: TRBV7-9
D gene: TRBD2
clone size: .
CDR3 DNA: TGTGCCAGCAGCGGTAGAGCGGGAGAGACAGATACGCAGTATTTT
CDR3 protein: CASSGRAGETDTQYF

J gene: TRBJ2-7
V gene: TRBV18
D gene: .
clone size: .
CDR3 DNA: TGTGCCAGCTCACCCCCGGGGCCTAGGTACGAGCAGTACTTC
CDR3 protein: CASSPPGPRYEQYF

J gene: TRBJ2-7
V gene: TRBV11-2
D gene: .
clone size: .
CDR3 DNA: TGTGCCAGCAGCCCCCGAGGTGGCCCTTCCTACGAGCAGTACTTC
CDR3 protein: CASSPRGGPSYEQYF

J gene: TRBJ1-5
V gene: TRBV5-1
D gene: .
clone size: .
CDR3 DNA: TGCGCCAGCAGCTTGGATGGGGTAAGCAATCAGCCCCAGCATTTT
CDR3 protein: CASSLDGVSNQPQHF

J gene: TRBJ1-2
V gene: TRBV2
D gene: .
clone size: .
CDR3 DNA: TGTGCCAGCGGCGGATCGCTATATGGCTACACCTTC
CDR3 protein: CASGGSLYGYTF

J gene: TRBJ2-3
V gene: TRBV7-2
D gene: .
clone size: .
CDR3 DNA: TGTGCCAGCAGCTTAGGGGGCTCTAGCTGGGTCGGAGATACGCAGTATTTT
CDR3 protein: CASSLGGSSWVGDTQYF